This record looks at one T cell receptor beta chain sequence and its context. Its target is unknown. The data were taken from a study of Ad26.COV2.S vaccination and SARS-CoV-2 variants. Whole-study results and caveats: Relative to placebo recipients, vaccine recipients exhibited elevated spike-specific TCR breadth.

Documented treatment: around 19 received Ad26.COV2.S at low or high dose, single or two shots; a few received placebo; per-sample allocation not given. On day 63 after the first injection, vaccine and placebo recipients gave samples. Per germline, CDR1 KGHSH and CDR2 LQKENI. The CDR3 sequence is 14 residues long. V was clipped by 4 bases and J by 5 bases, with 14 bases between them. Only in-frame clones appear in the TCRdb table, and some are missing; sequencing was by immunoSEQ multiplex PCR. Here the sample spans approximately 450,000 clones, 80% to 95% being singletons. This material consisted of peripheral blood, taken in a trial of Ad26.COV2.S vaccine versus placebo. This receptor was obtained from a person aged 18 to 59 who received the Ad26.COV2.S COVID-19 vaccine or a placebo. This chain connects TRBV18 to TRBJ1-1; D unclear. This CDR3 reads CASSRDTAGTEAFF. The CDR3 coding sequence is TGTGCCAGCTCACGCGACACCGCCGGGACTGAAGCTTTCTTT.